Listed here are 12 T cell receptor beta chains from one sample, sequenced in a study of blood T cell repertoires in COVID-19. Clones were sequenced by immunoSEQ multiplex PCR, and TCRdb holds only the in-frame ones, with some missing. This sample has over 90,000 clones, with more than 75% found just once. What was sequenced was peripheral blood. These TCRs come from a man in his fifties or sixties with active or convalescent COVID-19.

As to this clone: The same CDR3 can be traced to other DNA sequences in this sample. The chain recombines TRBV19 with TRBJ2-1, with D maybe TRBD2 (6 bases). Trimming pared 3 bases from V and 0 bases from J, leaving 9 bases between. Germline CDR1 is LNHDA and CDR2 is SQIVND (reference sequence). The CDR3 is made up of 15 amino acids. CDR3 sequence (DNA): TGTGCCAGTAGTATTAGCGGTAGCTCCTACAATGAGCAGTTCTTC. It translates to CASSISGSSYNEQFF.

The V and J genes are TRBV11-3 and TRBJ2-1; 11 nucleotides agree with TRBD2. The V segment lost 5 bases and the J segment 9 bases; nucleotides outside the gene matches: 12. The CDR3 has 16 amino acids. Germline V gene sequence: CDR1 SGHNT, CDR2 YENEEA. In DNA form, the CDR3 reads TGTGCCAGCAGCCCTACGGGGGCTAGCGGGAGGACTGAGCAGTTCTTC. It codes for CASSPTGASGRTEQFF. Together with reference TRBV11-3 and TRBJ2-1, the CDR3 gives the full variable domain: EAGVVQSPRYKIIEKKQPVAFWCNPISGHNTLYWYLQNLGQGPELLIRYENEEAVDDSQLPKDRFSAERLKGVDSTLKIQPAELGDSAVYLCASSPTGASGRTEQFFGPGTRLTVL.

The chain links TRBV5-1 to TRBJ2-3; 14 bases fit TRBD2. Trimming removed 3 bases from V and 0 bases from J; junction bases left unmatched: 6. CDR3 length: 18 amino acids. CDR1 is SGHRS and CDR2 is YFSETQ in the germline V gene. For the CDR3, the DNA is TGCGCCAGCAGCTCCGGGACTAGCGGGAGAGTGAGCACAGATACGCAGTATTTT. Its translation is CASSSGTSGRVSTDTQYF.

V gene TRBV18 combines with J gene TRBJ2-5; D is unresolved. V lost 6 bases, J lost 2 bases, and 4 bases lay in between. CDR1 KGHSH and CDR2 LQKENI come from the germline V gene. The CDR3 runs 11 residues. CDR3: CASSPQETQYF. The CDR3 DNA follows: TGTGCCAGCTCTCCTCAAGAGACCCAGTACTTC.

The chain uses TRBV23-1 and TRBJ1-2, with D perhaps TRBD1 (5 bases). TRBV23-1 is an ORF, with its function uncertain. The germline V and J ends were trimmed by 0 bases and 8 bases, with 16 bases remaining between them. The CDR3 spans 15 residues. The CDR3 is CASSQSQLGPEGYTF. The CDR3 nucleotides are TGCGCCAGCAGTCAATCCCAGTTGGGGCCAGAGGGCTACACCTTC.

The chain has TRBV7-2 and TRBJ2-1, with TRBD2 matching over 11 bases. Trimming removed 5 bases from V and 4 bases from J; junction bases left unmatched: 4. The V gene's germline CDR1 is SGHTA and CDR2 FQGNSA. The CDR3 has 15 residues. The chain's CDR3 is CASSTGTSGYNEQFF. The DNA for the CDR3 is TGTGCCAGCAGCACCGGGACTAGCGGATACAATGAGCAGTTCTTC. The full variable domain, its missing parts supplied by reference TRBV7-2 and TRBJ2-1, is GAGVSQSPSNKVTEKGKDVELRCDPISGHTALYWYRQSLGQGLEFLIYFQGNSAPDKSGLPSDRFSAERTGGSVSTLTIQRTQQEDSAVYLCASSTGTSGYNEQFFGPGTRLTVL.

This clone was observed a handful of times. The chain has TRBV4-1 and TRBJ1-6; TRBD1 might be the D (5 bases). The CDR3 contains 16 residues. CDR1 and CDR2 from the germline V gene are MGHRA and YSYEKL. V lost 7 bases, J lost 0 bases, and 13 bases lay in between. CDR3 coding DNA: TGCGCCAGCACCCCGGACACGAGCTCCTATAATTCACCCCTCCACTTT. It translates to CASTPDTSSYNSPLHF.

The V call is TRBV27, the J call TRBJ1-2; 9 bases align to TRBD1. There are 17 residues in the CDR3. Germline CDR1 MNHEY, CDR2 SMNVEV (reference sequence). With 5 bases clipped from V and 4 bases from J, the junction kept 14 bases outside the gene matches. In DNA, the CDR3 is TGTGCCAGCAGTCTCGAAGGGACAGGGCCCTATGGCTATGGCTACACCTTC. Translation: CASSLEGTGPYGYGYTF.

This clone was observed a single time. The chain employs TRBV6-5 and TRBJ1-5; possible D gene TRBD1, 6 bases. Germline CDR1 and CDR2: MNHEY and SVGAGI. This CDR3 is built from 15 residues. V lost 6 bases, J lost 3 bases, and 15 bases lay in between. CDR3 DNA: TGTGCCAGCAGACCCAAACAGGGCTTCAATCAGCCCCAGCATTTT. This gives the protein CASRPKQGFNQPQHF.

The V call is TRBV19, the J call TRBJ2-7; D possibly corresponds to TRBD1 (6 bases). Trimming shortened V by 1 base and J by 5 bases, and 15 bases separated the two germline ends. The CDR3 consists of 15 residues. Germline V CDR1 and CDR2: LNHDA, SQIVND (reference sequence). The CDR3 is CASSIGTRGINEQYF. In DNA form, the CDR3 reads TGTGCCAGTAGTATAGGCACCAGGGGTATCAACGAGCAGTACTTC.

Written as DNA, the CDR3 is TGTGCCAGCAGCCATGACAGGGCTTATGGCTACACCTTC. Its translation is CASSHDRAYGYTF. The J gene is TRBJ1-2, the V gene TRBV6-5; 7 bases are a match to TRBD1. The V and J ends lost 6 bases and 5 bases, in that order; junction bases with no gene match: 6. The CDR3 sequence is 13 residues long. Germline values: CDR1 MNHEY, CDR2 SVGAGI.

This sequence joins TRBV27 and TRBJ1-1, with D uncertain. CDR1 is MNHEY, CDR2 SMNVEV, per germline (reference sequence). This CDR3 has 13 residues. V lost 0 bases to trimming and J lost 1 base, with 3 bases between them. The CDR3 nucleotides read TGTGCCAGCAGTTTATCAGCGAACACTGAAGCTTTCTTT. Amino acid sequence: CASSLSANTEAFF.